The 30 T cell receptor beta chains below were found in one sample sequenced in a study of CD8+ T cells in alopecia areata. Extracted RNA was reverse transcribed into cDNA, the sequencing template. The repertoire was sequenced with immunoSEQ multiplex PCR; TCRdb's copy has only in-frame clones and lacks some. The sample holds about 120,000 clones, 55% to 65% seen once. The source material was CD4+ T cells sorted from blood. Receptors were obtained from a human donor in good health.

The V and J genes are TRBV29-1 and TRBJ2-2; 8 nucleotides agree with TRBD2. Germline V gives CDR1 SQVTM, CDR2 ANQGSEA. The CDR3 totals 16 residues. V trimming: 5 bases; J trimming: 4 bases; junction bases outside the gene matches: 12. CDR3 in amino acids: CSVRPAGELSTGELFF. CDR3 in DNA: TGCAGCGTTAGGCCAGCGGGGGAGCTAAGCACCGGGGAGCTGTTTTTT.

The chain carries TRBV29-1 and TRBJ2-3; 8 nucleotides match TRBD2. The CDR3 has 12 amino acids. The germline gives CDR1 SQVTM, CDR2 ANQGSEA. V dropped 7 bases and J dropped 3; count of bases not matched to a gene: 3. CDR3 sequence reads: CSGGLATDTQYF. The CDR3 DNA is TGCAGCGGTGGACTAGCTACAGATACGCAGTATTTT.

The chain joins TRBV30 to TRBJ2-2; D might be TRBD1 or TRBD2, each matching 5 bases. Trimming cost V 3 bases and J 6 bases, with 8 bases left between them. Germline CDR1 and CDR2: GTSNPN and SVGIG (reference sequence). The CDR3 has 12 amino acids. The DNA of the CDR3 is TGTGCCTGGAGAGAGGGACCCGGGGAGCTGTTTTTT. Its protein is CAWREGPGELFF.

V is TRBV6-5 and J is TRBJ2-1; D unclear. The CDR3 is 14 residues long. The germline gives CDR1 MNHEY, CDR2 SVGAGI. V was cut by 5 bases and J by 4 bases, with 12 bases left in between. The CDR3 spells CASSPRPHYNEQFF. CDR3 nucleotide sequence: TGTGCCAGCAGTCCTAGACCTCATTACAATGAGCAGTTCTTC.

The V call is TRBV7-2, the J call TRBJ2-3, with TRBD1 as a possible D gene (7 bases). Germline values: CDR1 SGHTA, CDR2 FQGNSA. The CDR3 length is 16 residues. V gave up 1 base and J gave up 4 bases, with 15 bases separating them. The CDR3 coding sequence is TGTGCCAGCAGCTTAGTCCCCGGAGGGGGCGCAGATACGCAGTATTTT. Its translation: CASSLVPGGGADTQYF.

This clone was counted between two and nine times. The chain combines TRBV6-6 with TRBJ1-3, with TRBD1 identical over 8 bases. CDR1 and CDR2 (germline): MNHNY, SVGAGI (reference sequence). This CDR3 has 13 residues. Trimming took 6 bases from V and 4 from J; bases not matched to a gene: 2. This CDR3 reads CASRDRVGNTIYF. DNA of the CDR3: TGTGCCAGCAGGGACAGGGTGGGAAACACCATATATTTT.

The chain joins TRBV25-1 to TRBJ1-2, with D unclear. The CDR3 is 14 amino acids. Trimming took 6 bases from V and 8 from J, leaving 19 bases between them. Germline CDR1 reads MGHDK; CDR2 reads SYGVNS. CDR3 amino acids: CASRDGLKGRGYTF. For the CDR3, the DNA is TGTGCCAGCAGAGACGGTCTCAAGGGTAGGGGCTACACCTTC.

V and J are TRBV29-1 and TRBJ1-1; the D is unclear. The germline V gene encodes CDR1 SQVTM and CDR2 ANQGSEA. V lost 8 bases and J 6 bases, leaving 16 bases between the germline ends. The CDR3 has 12 residues. The CDR3 protein is CSSTPEWAEAFF. DNA for the CDR3: TGCAGCTCCACACCGGAGTGGGCTGAAGCTTTCTTT. The entire variable domain, with the rest obtained from reference TRBV29-1 and TRBJ1-1, is as follows: SAVISQKPSRDICQRGTSLTIQCQVDSQVTMMFWYRQQPGQSLTLIATANQGSEATYESGFVIDKFPISRPNLTFSTLTVSNMSPEDSSIYLCSSTPEWAEAFFGQGTRLTVV.

In DNA form, the CDR3 reads TGTGCCAGCAGTGAGAGGGTAGATGGCAATGAGCAGTTCTTC. Amino acid sequence: CASSERVDGNEQFF. The chain combines TRBV6-1 with TRBJ2-1; D might be TRBD2 (5 bases). Germline V gives CDR1 MNHNS, CDR2 SASEGT. The V gene lost 3 bases and the J gene lost 6 bases, with 12 bases spanning the gap. CDR3 length: 14 residues.

V usage is TRBV7-9 and J usage is TRBJ2-1, with 11 bases that match TRBD1. The CDR3 consists of 19 residues. The germline V gene has CDR1 SEHNR and CDR2 FQNEAQ (reference sequence). V dropped 4 bases and J dropped 7; count of bases not matched to a gene: 18. DNA of the CDR3: TGTGCCAGCAGCTCACACCGGGGTGACCGGGACAGGGGGTGGAATGAGCAGTTCTTC. Its protein product is CASSSHRGDRDRGWNEQFF.

The CDR3 DNA sequence: TGTGCCTCGGGACAGGGGGCTCTAAACGAGCAGTACTTC. It is translated as CASGQGALNEQYF. The rearrangement uses TRBV30 and TRBJ2-7, with 12 bases lining up with TRBD1. The CDR3 has 13 amino acids. With 7 bases clipped from V and 5 bases from J, the junction kept 6 bases outside the gene matches. CDR1 is GTSNPN and CDR2 is SVGIG in the germline V gene (reference sequence). The full variable domain, rest sourced from reference TRBV30 and TRBJ2-7, is SQTIHQWPATLVQPVGSPLSLECTVEGTSNPNLYWYRQAAGRGLQLLFYSVGIGQISSEVPQNLSASRPQDRQFILSSKKLLLSDSGFYLCASGQGALNEQYFGPGTRLTVT.

J is TRBJ2-3 and V is TRBV15, with 8 bases that match TRBD2. Germline-derived CDR1 and CDR2 are LNHNV and YYDKDF (reference sequence). Trimming at V came to 3 bases and at J to 3 bases, leaving 5 bases not matched to a gene. The CDR3 consists of 15 residues. CDR3 sequence (DNA): TGTGCCACCAGCAGCTTAGCGGGGACAACAGATACGCAGTATTTT. This codes for CATSSLAGTTDTQYF.

The V and J genes are TRBV5-4 and TRBJ2-2; 8 bases align to TRBD2. V shed 5 bases and J 0 bases; nucleotides not matched to a gene: 3. This CDR3 has 15 amino acids. CDR1 SGHNT and CDR2 YYREEE come from the germline V gene (reference sequence). The CDR3 DNA sequence: TGTGCCAGCAGTGCGGGACTAGCGAACACCGGGGAGCTGTTTTTT. Translation: CASSAGLANTGELFF.

The chain uses TRBV30 and TRBJ2-7; D is unclear. The V end lost 4 bases, the J end lost 3 bases, and 10 bases lay between the germline ends. Germline V gene data show CDR1 as GTSNPN and CDR2 as SVGIG (reference sequence). This CDR3 comprises 12 residues. CDR3: CAWIGRSYEQYF. CDR3 nucleotide sequence: TGTGCCTGGATAGGGCGGAGCTACGAGCAGTACTTC.

The V call is TRBV30, the J call TRBJ1-2, with TRBD1 matching 8 bases. The germline gives CDR1 GTSNPN, CDR2 SVGIG (reference sequence). V was pared by 5 bases and J by 8 bases, with 13 bases of the junction left unmatched. This CDR3 spans 14 amino acids. The CDR3 sequence is CAWVGDRPGGGYTF. CDR3 DNA: TGTGCCTGGGTTGGGGACAGGCCCGGTGGAGGCTACACCTTC.

V gene TRBV10-3 combines with J gene TRBJ2-3; D gene uncertain. The CDR3 has 12 residues. Germline-derived CDR1 and CDR2 are ENHRY and SYGVKD. Trimming removed 2 bases at V and 7 bases at J, with 7 bases between. Here the CDR3 reads CAISEDLNTQYF. The CDR3 DNA is TGTGCCATCAGTGAGGACTTGAATACGCAGTATTTT.

J is TRBJ1-2 and V is TRBV5-1; 7 positions match TRBD1. Germline-derived CDR1 and CDR2 are SGHRS and YFSETQ. The CDR3 totals 14 residues. The V gene end was trimmed by 4 bases and the J gene end by 8 bases; junction bases not matched to a gene: 11. The CDR3 DNA reads as TGCGCCAGCAGCGCCGGGACAGCCGTCGGGGGCTACACCTTC. This translates into CASSAGTAVGGYTF.

The chain recombines TRBV27 with TRBJ1-1; 7 positions agree with TRBD1. Losses at the gene ends were 6 bases for V and 1 base for J; bases not matched to a gene: 8. The CDR3 sequence is 15 residues long. Germline loops: CDR1 MNHEY, CDR2 SMNVEV (reference sequence). The chain's CDR3 is CASRRDPGGNTEAFF. The CDR3 nucleotides are TGTGCCAGCAGGCGAGATCCAGGGGGGAACACTGAAGCTTTCTTT.

This chain joins TRBV29-1 and TRBJ1-1, with no clear D. The germline V gene encodes CDR1 SQVTM and CDR2 ANQGSEA. Trimming stripped 7 bases from V and 4 bases from J, with 7 bases between. This CDR3 comprises 10 residues. The CDR3 DNA sequence: TGCAGCGCTATCCTCACTGAAGCTTTCTTT. Translated, it gives CSAILTEAFF. The full variable domain, with the rest looked up from reference TRBV29-1 and TRBJ1-1, is SAVISQKPSRDICQRGTSLTIQCQVDSQVTMMFWYRQQPGQSLTLIATANQGSEATYESGFVIDKFPISRPNLTFSTLTVSNMSPEDSSIYLCSAILTEAFFGQGTRLTVV.

The chain recombines TRBV7-2 with TRBJ2-7; 8 bases line up with TRBD2. V shed 6 bases, J shed 1 base, and the junction held 8 bases outside the gene matches. CDR3 length: 15 residues. CDR1 SGHTA and CDR2 FQGNSA come from the germline V gene. The CDR3 protein is CASRAAGTSSYEQYF. Written as DNA, the CDR3 is TGTGCCAGCAGAGCAGCCGGGACTAGTTCCTACGAGCAGTACTTC.

The CDR3 reads CAWSVRPDEQYF. CDR3 in DNA: TGTGCCTGGAGTGTTAGGCCCGACGAGCAGTACTTC. The chain couples TRBV30 to TRBJ2-7; D gene uncertain. This CDR3 spans 12 amino acids. V lost 0 bases and J 5 bases, leaving 8 bases between the germline ends. Germline-derived CDR1 and CDR2 are GTSNPN and SVGIG (reference sequence). Looking up the rest from reference TRBV30 and TRBJ2-7 gives the full variable domain: SQTIHQWPATLVQPVGSPLSLECTVEGTSNPNLYWYRQAAGRGLQLLFYSVGIGQISSEVPQNLSASRPQDRQFILSSKKLLLSDSGFYLCAWSVRPDEQYFGPGTRLTVT.

V usage is TRBV11-2 and J usage is TRBJ2-1; D ambiguous. Deletions cut 5 bases from V and 7 bases from J, with 15 bases between. Germline V gene lookup returns CDR1 SGHAT and CDR2 FQNNGV. CDR3 size: 14 residues. Written as DNA, the CDR3 is TGTGCCAGCAGCCTTATACCGGCACTTAATGAGCAGTTCTTC. Translating gives CASSLIPALNEQFF.

This chain joins TRBV4-1 and TRBJ1-2; D remains unclear. Germline V gene data show CDR1 as MGHRA and CDR2 as YSYEKL. V was clipped by 3 bases and J by 1 base, with 12 bases between them. The CDR3 extends over 15 amino acids. The CDR3 DNA follows: TGCGCCAGCAGCCAGGGCCACCTGGGTAACTATGGCTACACCTTC. It specifies CASSQGHLGNYGYTF.

This clone was counted only a few times. This chain links TRBV11-2 with TRBJ2-5, with 13 bases aligning to TRBD2. V lost 4 bases, J lost 1 base, and 6 bases stayed unmatched. Germline V gene data show CDR1 as SGHAT and CDR2 as FQNNGV. This CDR3 is built from 17 residues. The CDR3 here is CASSSVLAGGRQETQYF. CDR3 nucleotide sequence: TGTGCCAGCAGCTCAGTACTAGCGGGGGGGCGCCAAGAGACCCAGTACTTC.

V gene TRBV4-2 combines with J gene TRBJ2-7; perhaps TRBD2 as D (6 bases). The CDR3 covers 16 residues. The ends were cut back, 2 bases at V and 4 bases at J, with 18 bases in the middle. Looked up from germline, CDR1 is LGHNA and CDR2 is YNFKEQ. As DNA, the CDR3 is TGTGCCAGCAGCCAAATCGGTCGCGGGGACGCGTACGAGCAGTACTTC. It encodes CASSQIGRGDAYEQYF.

V is TRBV4-1 and J is TRBJ2-5; TRBD2 matches 9 bases. CDR3 length: 17 amino acids. Trimming removed 1 base from V and 1 base from J; junction bases left unmatched: 7. From germline, CDR1 is MGHRA and CDR2 YSYEKL. The CDR3 DNA reads TGCGCCAGCAGCCAAGTTCCTAGCGGGGCCTTCCAAGAGACCCAGTACTTC. As protein: CASSQVPSGAFQETQYF.

This clone appeared a few times. The V gene is TRBV7-9, the J gene TRBJ1-5, with a tentative D call TRBD1 (5 bases). Deletions cut 5 bases from V and 2 bases from J, with 10 bases between. Germline V gene data show CDR1 as SEHNR and CDR2 as FQNEAQ (reference sequence). The CDR3 covers 14 residues. The CDR3 protein is CASSLGGGNQPQHF. The CDR3, as DNA: TGTGCCAGCAGCCTCGGGGGAGGCAATCAGCCCCAGCATTTT.

The chain uses TRBV7-9 and TRBJ2-4, with unresolved D. Germline V gene lookup returns CDR1 SEHNR and CDR2 FQNEAQ (reference sequence). V lost 1 base and J lost 9, with 7 bases in between. There are 12 residues in the CDR3. CDR3 nucleotide sequence: TGTGCCAGCAGCTTAGTTGGTCTCATTCAGTACTTC. Translation gives CASSLVGLIQYF.

This clone was found a few times. This chain connects TRBV29-1 to TRBJ2-2; D is undetermined. This CDR3 contains 14 residues. CDR1 is SQVTM and CDR2 is ANQGSEA in the germline V gene. Trimming cost V 6 bases and J 0 bases, with 11 bases left between them. This CDR3 reads CSVGSHANTGELFF. The CDR3 nucleotides are TGCAGCGTAGGAAGTCACGCGAACACCGGGGAGCTGTTTTTT.

This clone came up a few times. The V and J genes are TRBV7-6 and TRBJ2-2, with D uncertain. The V gene's germline CDR1 is SGHVS and CDR2 FNYEAQ. There are 12 residues in the CDR3. The V and J ends lost 5 bases and 3 bases respectively, with 4 bases between them. The CDR3 nucleotides read TGTGCCAGCAGCCCGGACACCGGGGAGCTGTTTTTT. Translated, it gives CASSPDTGELFF.